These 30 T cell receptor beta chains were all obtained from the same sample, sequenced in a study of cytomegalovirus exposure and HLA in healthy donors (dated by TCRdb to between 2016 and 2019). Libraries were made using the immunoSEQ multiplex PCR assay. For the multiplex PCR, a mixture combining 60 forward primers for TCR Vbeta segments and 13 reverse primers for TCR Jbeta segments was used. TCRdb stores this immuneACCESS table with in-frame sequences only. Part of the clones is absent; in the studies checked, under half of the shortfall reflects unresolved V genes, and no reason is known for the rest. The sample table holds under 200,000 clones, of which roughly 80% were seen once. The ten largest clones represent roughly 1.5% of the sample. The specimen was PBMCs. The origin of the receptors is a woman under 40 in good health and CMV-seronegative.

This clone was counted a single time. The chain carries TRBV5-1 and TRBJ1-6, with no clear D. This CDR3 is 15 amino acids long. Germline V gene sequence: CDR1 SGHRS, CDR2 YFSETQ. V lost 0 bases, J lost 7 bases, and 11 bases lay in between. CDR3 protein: CASSLDGPVNSPLHF. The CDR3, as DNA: TGCGCCAGCAGCTTGGATGGCCCCGTGAATTCACCCCTCCACTTT.

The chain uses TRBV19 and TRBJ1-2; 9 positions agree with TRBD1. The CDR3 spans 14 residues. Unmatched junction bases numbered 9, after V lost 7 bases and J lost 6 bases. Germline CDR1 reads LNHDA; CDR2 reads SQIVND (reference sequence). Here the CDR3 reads CASTRRTGEDGYTF. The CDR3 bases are TGTGCCAGTACCCGACGGACAGGGGAGGATGGCTACACCTTC.

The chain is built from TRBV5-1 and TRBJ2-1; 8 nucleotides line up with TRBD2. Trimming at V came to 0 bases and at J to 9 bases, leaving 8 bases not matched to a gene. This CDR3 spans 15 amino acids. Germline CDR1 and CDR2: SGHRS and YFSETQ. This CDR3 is CASSLAGGQGAEQFF. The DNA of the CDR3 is TGCGCCAGCAGCTTGGCGGGGGGGCAAGGTGCTGAGCAGTTCTTC.

The DNA for the CDR3 is TGTGCCAGCAGCCAAGCCCGACAGGGTGTGATTTGGAATGAGCAGTTCTTC. It translates to CASSQARQGVIWNEQFF. The genes are TRBV4-2 and TRBJ2-1, with TRBD1 identical over 7 bases. The CDR3 spans 17 residues. V shed 1 base and J 7 bases; nucleotides not matched to a gene: 13. Per germline, CDR1 LGHNA and CDR2 YNFKEQ.

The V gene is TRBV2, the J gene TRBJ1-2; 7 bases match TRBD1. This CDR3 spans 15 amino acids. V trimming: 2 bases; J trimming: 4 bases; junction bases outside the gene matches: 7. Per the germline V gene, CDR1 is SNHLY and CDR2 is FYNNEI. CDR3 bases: TGTGCCAGCAGTGAACAGGACAGGAGGTCCTATGGCTACACCTTC. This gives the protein CASSEQDRRSYGYTF.

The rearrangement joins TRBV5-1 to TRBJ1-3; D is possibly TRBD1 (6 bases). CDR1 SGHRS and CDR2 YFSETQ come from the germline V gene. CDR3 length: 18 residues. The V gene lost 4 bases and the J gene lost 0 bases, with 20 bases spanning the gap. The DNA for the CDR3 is TGCGCCAGCAGCCCTTGGGCGACAGGCGATCGCTCTGGAAACACCATATATTTT. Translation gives CASSPWATGDRSGNTIYF.

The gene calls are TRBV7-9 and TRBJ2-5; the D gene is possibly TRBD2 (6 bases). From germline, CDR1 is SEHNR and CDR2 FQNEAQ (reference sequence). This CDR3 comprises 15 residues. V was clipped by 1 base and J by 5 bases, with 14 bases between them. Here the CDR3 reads CASSLDAGLRETQYF. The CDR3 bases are TGTGCCAGCAGCTTAGACGCGGGGCTTCGGGAGACCCAGTACTTC.

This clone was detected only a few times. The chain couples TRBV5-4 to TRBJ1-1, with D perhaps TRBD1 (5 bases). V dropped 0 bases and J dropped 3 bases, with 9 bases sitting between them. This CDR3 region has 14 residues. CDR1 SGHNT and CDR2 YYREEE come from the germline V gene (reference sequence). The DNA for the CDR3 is TGTGCCAGCAGCTTGGCCAGGGCGGACACTGAAGCTTTCTTT. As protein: CASSLARADTEAFF.

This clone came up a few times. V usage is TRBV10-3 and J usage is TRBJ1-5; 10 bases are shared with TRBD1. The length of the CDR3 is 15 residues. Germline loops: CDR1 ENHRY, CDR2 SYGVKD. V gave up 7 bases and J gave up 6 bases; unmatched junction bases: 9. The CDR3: CAIKDDRGQSQPQHF. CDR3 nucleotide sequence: TGTGCCATCAAGGATGACAGGGGGCAAAGTCAGCCCCAGCATTTT.

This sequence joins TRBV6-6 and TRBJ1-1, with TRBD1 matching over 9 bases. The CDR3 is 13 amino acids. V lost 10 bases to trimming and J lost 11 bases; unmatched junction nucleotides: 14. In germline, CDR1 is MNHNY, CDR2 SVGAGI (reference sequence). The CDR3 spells CATRDRALLRAFF. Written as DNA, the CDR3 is TGTGCCACCCGGGACAGGGCCCTCCTGAGGGCTTTCTTT.

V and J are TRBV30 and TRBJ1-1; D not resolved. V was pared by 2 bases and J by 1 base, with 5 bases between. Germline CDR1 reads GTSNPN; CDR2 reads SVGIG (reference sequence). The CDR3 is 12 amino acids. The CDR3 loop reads CAWSRRNTEAFF. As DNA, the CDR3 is TGTGCCTGGAGTAGGAGGAACACTGAAGCTTTCTTT.

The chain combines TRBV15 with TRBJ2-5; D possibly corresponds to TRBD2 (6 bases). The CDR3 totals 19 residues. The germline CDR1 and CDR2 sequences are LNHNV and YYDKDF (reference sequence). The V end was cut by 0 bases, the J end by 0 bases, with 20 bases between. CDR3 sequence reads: CATSRDAETGPGDQETQYF. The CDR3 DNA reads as TGTGCCACCAGCAGAGATGCCGAAACCGGTCCGGGGGACCAAGAGACCCAGTACTTC.

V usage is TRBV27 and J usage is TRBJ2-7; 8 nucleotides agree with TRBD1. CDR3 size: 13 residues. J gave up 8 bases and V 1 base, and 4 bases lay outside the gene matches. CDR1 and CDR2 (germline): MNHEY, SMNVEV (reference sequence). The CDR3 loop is CASSLLGTGKQYF. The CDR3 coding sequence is TGTGCCAGCAGTTTATTAGGGACAGGCAAGCAGTACTTC.

Here the CDR3 reads CASRFPGGNGYTF. The CDR3 DNA follows: TGTGCCAGCAGATTTCCAGGGGGAAATGGCTACACCTTC. This chain uses TRBV6-5 with TRBJ1-2; 7 bases are a match to TRBD1. V shed 6 bases and J 6 bases; nucleotides not matched to a gene: 7. This CDR3 spans 13 amino acids. CDR1 is MNHEY and CDR2 is SVGAGI in the germline V gene.

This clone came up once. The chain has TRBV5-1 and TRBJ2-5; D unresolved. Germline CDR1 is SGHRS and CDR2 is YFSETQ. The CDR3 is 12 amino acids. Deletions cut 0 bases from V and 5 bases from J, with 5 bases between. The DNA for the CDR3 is TGCGCCAGCAGCTTGGATCTTGAGACCCAGTACTTC. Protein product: CASSLDLETQYF.

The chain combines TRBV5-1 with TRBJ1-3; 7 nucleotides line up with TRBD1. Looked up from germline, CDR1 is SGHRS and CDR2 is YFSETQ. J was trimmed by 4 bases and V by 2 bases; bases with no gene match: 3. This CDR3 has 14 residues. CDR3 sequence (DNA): TGCGCCAGCAGCTTAGGGGGCAGCGGAAACACCATATATTTT. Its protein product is CASSLGGSGNTIYF.

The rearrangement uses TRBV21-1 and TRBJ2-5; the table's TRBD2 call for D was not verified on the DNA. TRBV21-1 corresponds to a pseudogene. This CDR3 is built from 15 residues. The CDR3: CASSMTSGGTETQYF. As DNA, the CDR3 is TGTGCCAGCAGCATGACTAGCGGGGGGACAGAGACCCAGTACTTC.

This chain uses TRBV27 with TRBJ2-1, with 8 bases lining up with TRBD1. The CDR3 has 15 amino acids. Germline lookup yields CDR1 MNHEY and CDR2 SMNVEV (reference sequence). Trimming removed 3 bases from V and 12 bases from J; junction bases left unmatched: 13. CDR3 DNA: TGTGCCAGCAGTTTTGGGACAGGCCGGCCTTTGGGGCAGTTCTTC. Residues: CASSFGTGRPLGQFF.

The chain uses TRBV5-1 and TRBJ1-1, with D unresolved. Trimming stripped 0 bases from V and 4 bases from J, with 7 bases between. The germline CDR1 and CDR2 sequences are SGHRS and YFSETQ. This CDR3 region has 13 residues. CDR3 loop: CASSLGQATEAFF. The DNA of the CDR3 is TGCGCCAGCAGCTTGGGGCAGGCCACTGAAGCTTTCTTT.

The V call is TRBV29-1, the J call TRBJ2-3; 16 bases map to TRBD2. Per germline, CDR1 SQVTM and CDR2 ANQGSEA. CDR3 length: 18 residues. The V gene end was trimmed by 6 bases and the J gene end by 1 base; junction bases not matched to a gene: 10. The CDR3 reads CSVSPGLAGGLGTDTQYF. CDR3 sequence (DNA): TGCAGCGTGTCCCCGGGACTAGCGGGGGGGTTGGGCACAGATACGCAGTATTTT.

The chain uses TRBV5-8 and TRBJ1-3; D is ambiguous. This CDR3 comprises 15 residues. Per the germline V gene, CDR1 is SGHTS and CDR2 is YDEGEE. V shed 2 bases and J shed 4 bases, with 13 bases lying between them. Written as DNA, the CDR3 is TGTGCCAGCAGCTTACAGCTAATGAACGGAAACACCATATATTTT. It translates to CASSLQLMNGNTIYF.

CDR3 region: CASSRTSGGANYEQYF. DNA of the CDR3: TGCGCCAGCAGCCGGACTTCCGGGGGGGCGAACTACGAGCAGTACTTC. This chain uses TRBV5-1 with TRBJ2-7; 8 nucleotides align to TRBD2. V gave up 4 bases and J gave up 3 bases; unmatched junction bases: 12. The CDR3 spans 16 residues. CDR1 and CDR2 from the germline V gene are SGHRS and YFSETQ.

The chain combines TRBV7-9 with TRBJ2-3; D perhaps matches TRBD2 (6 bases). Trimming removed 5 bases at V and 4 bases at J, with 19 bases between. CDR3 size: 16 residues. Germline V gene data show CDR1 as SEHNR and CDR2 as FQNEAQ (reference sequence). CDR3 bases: TGTGCCAGCAGCCCCAGACTAGTGTGGACACCAGATACGCAGTATTTT. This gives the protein CASSPRLVWTPDTQYF.

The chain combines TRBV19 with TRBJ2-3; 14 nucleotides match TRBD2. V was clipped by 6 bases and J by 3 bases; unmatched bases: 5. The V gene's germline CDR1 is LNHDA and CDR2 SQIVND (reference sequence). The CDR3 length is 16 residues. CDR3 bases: TGTGCCAGTAGCGGTGGGACTAGCGGGGGAACAGATACGCAGTATTTT. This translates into CASSGGTSGGTDTQYF.

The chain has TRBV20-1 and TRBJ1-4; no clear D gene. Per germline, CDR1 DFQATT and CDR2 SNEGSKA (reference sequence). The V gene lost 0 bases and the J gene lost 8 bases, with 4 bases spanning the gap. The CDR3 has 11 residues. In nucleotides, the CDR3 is TGCAGTGCTAGAGATAGAGAAAAACTGTTTTTT. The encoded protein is CSARDREKLFF.

CDR3 sequence (DNA): TGTGCCAGCAGGGAGGAGGTGCGGGCTTTCTTT. Amino acids: CASREEVRAFF. The chain employs TRBV2 and TRBJ1-1; D gene unclear. The CDR3 consists of 11 residues. V was shortened by 6 bases and J by 11 bases, with 13 bases between the two germline ends. Germline CDR1 and CDR2: SNHLY and FYNNEI.

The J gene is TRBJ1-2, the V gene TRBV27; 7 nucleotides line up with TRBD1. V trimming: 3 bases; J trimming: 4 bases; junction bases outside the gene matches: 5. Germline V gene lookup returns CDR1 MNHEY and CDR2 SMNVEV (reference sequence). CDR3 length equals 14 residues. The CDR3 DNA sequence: TGTGCCAGCAGTTTCGGTCAGGGGGGCTATGGCTACACCTTC. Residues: CASSFGQGGYGYTF.

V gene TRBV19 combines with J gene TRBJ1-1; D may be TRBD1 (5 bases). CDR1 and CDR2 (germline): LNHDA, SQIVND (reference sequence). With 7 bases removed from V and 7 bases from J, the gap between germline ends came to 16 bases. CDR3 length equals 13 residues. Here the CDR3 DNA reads TGTGCCAGTACCCGAAAGGCGGGGGGTGAAGCTTTCTTT. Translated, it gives CASTRKAGGEAFF.

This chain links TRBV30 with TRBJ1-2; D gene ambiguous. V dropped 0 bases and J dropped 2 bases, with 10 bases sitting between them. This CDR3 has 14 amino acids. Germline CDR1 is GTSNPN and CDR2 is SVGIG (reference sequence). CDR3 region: CAWSVPGRNYGYTF. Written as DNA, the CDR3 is TGTGCCTGGAGTGTGCCCGGCAGGAACTATGGCTACACCTTC.

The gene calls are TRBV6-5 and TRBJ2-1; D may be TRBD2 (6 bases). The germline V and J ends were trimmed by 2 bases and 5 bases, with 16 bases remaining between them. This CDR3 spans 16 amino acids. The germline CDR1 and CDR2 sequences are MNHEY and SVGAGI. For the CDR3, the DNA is TGTGCCAGCAGTTACATTAGGCGGGATAAAAACAATGAGCAGTTCTTC. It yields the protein CASSYIRRDKNNEQFF.